This T cell receptor beta chain emerged from a study of blood T cells in healthy people across ages. Between the trimmed V and J ends, which lost 1 base and 3 bases, there was a span of 12 bases. This CDR3 has 15 amino acids. Germline V gene data show CDR1 as SEHNR and CDR2 as FQNEAQ (reference sequence). In this sample, this clonotype turned up once. What it recognizes is unknown. No conserved phenylalanine or tryptophan is present at the end of the CDR3, so a read error is the likely explanation. Drawing of peripheral blood yielded 8.5 to 10 milliliters from each donor. Study results and limitations: Among long-lived donors, naive CD4+ cells were more numerous and diversity higher than in aged donors.

Then a second PCR, running roughly 7 to 11 cycles, was carried out with a sample-barcoded 5' primer and a J-beta primer mix. MiXCR, run by TCRdb on the 5' RACE reads, gives a single entry per CDR3 protein. Of around 650,000 distinct CDR3 sequences in the sample, about 34% are singletons; the top ten hold roughly 14%. The origin of this receptor is a woman of 80 years or more in good health. The sample consisted of blood. This chain connects TRBV7-9 to TRBJ1-2; a weak D match, TRBD1 (6 bases). CDR3 in amino acids: CASSLGTDWDYGYTL. The CDR3 bases are TGTGCCAGCAGCTTAGGGACAGATTGGGACTATGGCTACACCCTC.